This T cell receptor beta chain appears in the sequencing data of a study of tumor-infiltrating lymphocytes in primary liver carcinoma. Germline-derived CDR1 and CDR2 are MNHNS and SASEGT. The CDR3 has 15 amino acids. With 0 bases clipped from V and 7 bases from J, the junction kept 4 bases outside the gene matches. Both blood RNA, taken from unsorted whole blood, and germline DNA were extracted. Constant-region priming of approximately 500 ng total RNA yielded TCR beta cDNA. Slightly modified ARM-PCR with three nested multiplex PCR rounds yielded TCR beta libraries. A C-beta reverse primer was combined with TRBV1-TRBV30 forward primers in the first two PCR rounds, and each round had about 10 cycles. TCRdb recomputed calls from the multiplex PCR reads with MiXCR, one row per CDR3 protein. The repertoire has around 170,000 distinct CDR3 sequences, 50% to 75% of them found once; the top ten carry around 74%.

Sequenced sample: peripheral blood. The chain employs TRBV6-1 and TRBJ2-7, with TRBD1 matching 12 bases. The receptor's source is a man aged 40-50 years with primary liver carcinoma and hepatitis B virus infection. The CDR3 here is CASSEAGQGAGEQYF. CDR3 in DNA: TGTGCCAGCAGTGAAGCGGGACAGGGGGCGGGAGAGCAGTACTTC.